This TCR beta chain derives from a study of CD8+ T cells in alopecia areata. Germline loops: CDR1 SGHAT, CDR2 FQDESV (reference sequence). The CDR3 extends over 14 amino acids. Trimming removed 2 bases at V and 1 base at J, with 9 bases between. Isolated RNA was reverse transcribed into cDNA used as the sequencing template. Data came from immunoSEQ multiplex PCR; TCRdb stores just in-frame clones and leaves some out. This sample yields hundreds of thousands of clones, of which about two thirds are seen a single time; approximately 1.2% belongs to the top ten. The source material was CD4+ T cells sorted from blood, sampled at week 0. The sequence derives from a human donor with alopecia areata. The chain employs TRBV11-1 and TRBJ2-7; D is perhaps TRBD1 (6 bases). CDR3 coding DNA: TGTGCCAGCAGCTTAACTACAGGGTCCTACGAGCAGTACTTC. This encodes CASSLTTGSYEQYF.